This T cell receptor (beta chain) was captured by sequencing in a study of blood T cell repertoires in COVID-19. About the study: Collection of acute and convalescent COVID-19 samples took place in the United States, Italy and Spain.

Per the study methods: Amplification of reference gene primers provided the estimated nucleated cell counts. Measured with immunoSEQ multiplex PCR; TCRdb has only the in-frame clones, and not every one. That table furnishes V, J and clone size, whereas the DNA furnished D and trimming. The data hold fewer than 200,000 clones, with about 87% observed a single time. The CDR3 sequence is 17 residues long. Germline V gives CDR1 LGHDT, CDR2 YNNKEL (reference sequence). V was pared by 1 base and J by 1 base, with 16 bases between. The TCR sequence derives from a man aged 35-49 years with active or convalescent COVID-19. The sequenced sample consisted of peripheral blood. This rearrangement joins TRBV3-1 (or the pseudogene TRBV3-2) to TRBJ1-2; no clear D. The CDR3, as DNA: TGTGCCAGCAGCCAAGGTGCGGGCAAACTAAATAACTATGGCTACACCTTC. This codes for CASSQGAGKLNNYGYTF.